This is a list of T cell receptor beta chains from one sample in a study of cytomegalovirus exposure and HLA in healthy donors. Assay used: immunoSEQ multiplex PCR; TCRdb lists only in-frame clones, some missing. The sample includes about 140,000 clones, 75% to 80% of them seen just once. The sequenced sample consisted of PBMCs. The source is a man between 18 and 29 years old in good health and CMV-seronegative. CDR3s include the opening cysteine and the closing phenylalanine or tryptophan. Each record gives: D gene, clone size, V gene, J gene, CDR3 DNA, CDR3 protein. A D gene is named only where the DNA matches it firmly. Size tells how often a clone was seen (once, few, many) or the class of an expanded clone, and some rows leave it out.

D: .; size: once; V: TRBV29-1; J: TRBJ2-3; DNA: TGCAGCGTTCTAAGGGGGTATCGAGATACGCAGTATTTT; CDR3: CSVLRGYRDTQYF
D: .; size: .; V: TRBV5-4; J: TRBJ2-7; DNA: TGTGCCAGCAGCTTGCAGGGTTTCTCCTACGAGCAGTACTTC; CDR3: CASSLQGFSYEQYF
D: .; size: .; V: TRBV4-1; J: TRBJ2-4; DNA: TGCGCCAGCAGCCAACAGCAGGGGGCCAAAAACATTCAGTACTTC; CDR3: CASSQQQGAKNIQYF
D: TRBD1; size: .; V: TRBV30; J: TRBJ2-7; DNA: TGTGCCTGGAGGCACAGGGGACACACTTCGTTT; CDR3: CAWRHRGHTSF
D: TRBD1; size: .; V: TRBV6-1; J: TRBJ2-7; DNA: TGTGCCAGCAGTGACCCGGACAGGTGGGGATACGAGCAGTACTTC; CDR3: CASSDPDRWGYEQYF
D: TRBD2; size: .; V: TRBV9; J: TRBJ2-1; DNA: TGTGCCAGCAGCGGCGCCGGGCGGGAGCCCTACAATGAGCAGTTCTTC; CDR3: CASSGAGREPYNEQFF
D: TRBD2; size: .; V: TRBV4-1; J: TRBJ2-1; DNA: TGCGCCAGCAGCCCCGGACTAGTATTGACTGAGCAGTTCTTC; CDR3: CASSPGLVLTEQFF
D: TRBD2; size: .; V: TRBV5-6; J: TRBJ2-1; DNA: TGTGCCAGCAGCTTAACTACTAGCGGGGGGGCCAATGAGCAGTTCTTC; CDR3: CASSLTTSGGANEQFF
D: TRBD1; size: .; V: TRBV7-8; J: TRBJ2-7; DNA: TGTGCCAGCAGCTTGGACCCGGGACAGGGGAAAGAGCAGTACTTC; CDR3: CASSLDPGQGKEQYF
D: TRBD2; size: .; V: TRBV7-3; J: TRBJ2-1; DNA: TGTGCCAGCAGCTCCTCCGGGACTAGCGGTTACAATGAGCAGTTCTTC; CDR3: CASSSSGTSGYNEQFF
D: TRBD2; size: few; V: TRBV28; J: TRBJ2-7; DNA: TGTGCCAGCAGGAGGACTAGCGGGACCTCCTACGAGCAGTACTTC; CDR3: CASRRTSGTSYEQYF
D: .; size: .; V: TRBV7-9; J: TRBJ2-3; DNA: TGTGCCAGCAGCCAAGGAGCGGGCAACGCCAGGACGCAGTATTTT; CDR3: CASSQGAGNARTQYF
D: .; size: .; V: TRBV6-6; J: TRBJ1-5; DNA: TGTGCCAGCAGGGAGGGGAAGCCCCAGCATTTT; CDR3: CASREGKPQHF
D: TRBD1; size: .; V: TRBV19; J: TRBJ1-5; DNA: TGTGCCAGTAAGATCGGGACAGGGGCCTACAGCAATCAGCCCCAGCATTTT; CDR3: CASKIGTGAYSNQPQHF
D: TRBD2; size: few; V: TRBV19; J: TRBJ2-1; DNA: TGTGCCAGTAGGAGACAGACTAGCGGGAGCTACAATGAGCAGTTCTTC; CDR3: CASRRQTSGSYNEQFF
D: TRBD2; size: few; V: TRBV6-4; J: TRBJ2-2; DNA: TGTGCCAGCAGTGTTGTAGGACTAGTGAACACCGGGGAGCTGTTTTTT; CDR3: CASSVVGLVNTGELFF
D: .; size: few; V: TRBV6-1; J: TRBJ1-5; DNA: TGTGCCAGCAGACTGGAGGGTACCATCAATCAGCCCCAGCATTTT; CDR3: CASRLEGTINQPQHF
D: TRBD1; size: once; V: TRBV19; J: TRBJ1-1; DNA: TGTGCCAGTACCCGCCGACAGGGCTCTAACGGCCTTACTGAAGCTTTCTTT; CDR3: CASTRRQGSNGLTEAFF
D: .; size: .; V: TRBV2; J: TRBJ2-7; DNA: TGTGCCACTAGGACTCGATCGTCCTACGAGCAGTACTTC; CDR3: CATRTRSSYEQYF
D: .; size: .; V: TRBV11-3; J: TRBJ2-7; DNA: TGTGCCAGCAGCTTGGTCCCGGTGTCCGAGCAGTACTTC; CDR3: CASSLVPVSEQYF
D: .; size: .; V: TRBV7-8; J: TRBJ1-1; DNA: TGTGCCAGCAAGAAATGGCAGGGGTTCCCTGAAGCTTTCTTT; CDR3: CASKKWQGFPEAFF
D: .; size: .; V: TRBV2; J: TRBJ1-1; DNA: TGTGCCAGCAGTGATCCCGGACAGTCTGAAGCTTTCTTT; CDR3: CASSDPGQSEAFF